This T cell receptor beta chain was observed in a study of STAT5B mutations in CD4+ large granular lymphocyte leukemia. The protocol was immunoSEQ multiplex PCR, while the TCRdb copy is restricted to in-frame clones and leaves out a portion. The table includes thousands of clones, around 79% detected once. A remark on this clone: Its antigen is still unknown.

Germline CDR1 reads SEHNR; CDR2 reads FQNEAQ (reference sequence). The CDR3 is 17 amino acids. V was pared by 2 bases and J by 0 bases, with 11 bases between. Findings and caveats of the study: Patient CD4-sorted repertoires looked more clonal than healthy CD4+ repertoires, even without putative leukemic clones. TRBV06-family usage was enriched in top patient clones (8/27) versus controls (2/35).

The chain couples TRBV7-9 to TRBJ2-6; D may be TRBD1 (6 bases). Specimen: PBMCs. The receptor comes from a woman aged 70 to 79 with CD4+ T-cell large granular lymphocyte leukemia. CDR3 region: CASSLTTGSSGANVLTF. DNA of the CDR3: TGTGCCAGCAGCTTAACTACAGGGTCCTCTGGGGCCAACGTCCTGACTTTC.